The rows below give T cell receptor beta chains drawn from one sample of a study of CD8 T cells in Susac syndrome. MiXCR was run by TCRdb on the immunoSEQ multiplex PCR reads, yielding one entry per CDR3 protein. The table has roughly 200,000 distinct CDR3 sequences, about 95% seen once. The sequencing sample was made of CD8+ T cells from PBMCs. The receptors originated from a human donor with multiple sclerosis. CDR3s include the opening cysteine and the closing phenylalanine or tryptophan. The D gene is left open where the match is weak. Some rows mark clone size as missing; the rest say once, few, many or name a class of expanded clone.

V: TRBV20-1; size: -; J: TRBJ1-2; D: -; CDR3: CSARRLYYGYTF; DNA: TGCAGTGCTAGAAGACTTTACTATGGCTACACCTTC
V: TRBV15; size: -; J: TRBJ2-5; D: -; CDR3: CATSRDWAAQETQYF; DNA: TGTGCCACCAGCAGAGATTGGGCAGCACAAGAGACCCAGTACTTC
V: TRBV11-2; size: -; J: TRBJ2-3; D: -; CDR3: CASSVWADTQYF; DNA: TGTGCCAGCAGTGTATGGGCAGATACGCAGTATTTT
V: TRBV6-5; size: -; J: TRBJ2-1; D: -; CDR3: CASHHPPGDEQFF; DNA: TGTGCCAGCCACCACCCCCCCGGGGATGAGCAGTTCTTC
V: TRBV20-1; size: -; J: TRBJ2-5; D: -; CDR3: CSARESAGWAGAQYF; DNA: TGCAGTGCTAGAGAGTCGGCGGGTTGGGCCGGAGCCCAGTACTTC
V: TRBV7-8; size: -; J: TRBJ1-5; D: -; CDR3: CASSPEAGPTGQPQHF; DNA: TGTGCCAGCAGCCCAGAGGCTGGCCCAACCGGACAGCCCCAGCATTTT
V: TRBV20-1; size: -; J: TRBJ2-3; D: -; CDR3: CSARVRPMSPDTQYF; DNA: TGCAGTGCTAGAGTCCGACCCATGTCCCCAGATACGCAGTATTTT
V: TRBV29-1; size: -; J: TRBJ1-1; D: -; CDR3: CSVVLPGSEAFF; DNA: TGCAGCGTTGTATTGCCAGGGTCGGAAGCTTTCTTT
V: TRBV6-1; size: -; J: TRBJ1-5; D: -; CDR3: CASSEGIGGLNQPQHF; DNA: TGTGCCAGCAGTGAAGGGATAGGGGGACTTAATCAGCCCCAGCATTTT
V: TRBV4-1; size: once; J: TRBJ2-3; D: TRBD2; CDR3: CASTGPSGSPDTQYF; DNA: TGCGCCAGCACCGGGCCTAGCGGGAGTCCAGATACGCAGTATTTT
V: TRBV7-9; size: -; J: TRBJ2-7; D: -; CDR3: CASSPRGVLPYEQYF; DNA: TGTGCCAGCAGCCCTAGGGGGGTACTACCCTACGAGCAGTACTTC
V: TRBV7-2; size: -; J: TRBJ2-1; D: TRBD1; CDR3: CASSRRQGAFNEQFF; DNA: TGTGCCAGCAGCCGACGGCAGGGGGCTTTCAATGAGCAGTTCTTC
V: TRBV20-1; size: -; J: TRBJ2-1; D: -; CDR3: CSARVRTVDHSYNEQFF; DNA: TGCAGTGCTAGGGTTAGGACAGTTGATCACTCCTACAATGAGCAGTTCTTC
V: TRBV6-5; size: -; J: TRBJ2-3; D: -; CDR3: CASSYTPERLDQDTQYF; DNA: TGTGCCAGCAGTTACACGCCTGAGAGACTAGACCAAGATACGCAGTATTTT
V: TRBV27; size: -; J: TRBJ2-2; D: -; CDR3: CASRRGTTGELFF; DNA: TGTGCCAGCAGAAGAGGGACTACCGGGGAGCTGTTTTTT
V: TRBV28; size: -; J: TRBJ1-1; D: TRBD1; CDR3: CATDWTGNTEAFF; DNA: TGTGCCACCGACTGGACAGGGAACACTGAAGCTTTCTTT
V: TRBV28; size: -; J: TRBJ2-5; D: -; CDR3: CASTRQLGETQYF; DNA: TGTGCCAGCACCCGACAGCTCGGAGAGACCCAGTACTTC
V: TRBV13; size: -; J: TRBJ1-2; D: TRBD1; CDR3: CASSAGQGEGYTF; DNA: TGTGCCAGCAGCGCGGGACAGGGGGAAGGCTACACCTTC
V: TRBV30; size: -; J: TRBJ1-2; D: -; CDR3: CACDSNYGYTF; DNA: TGTGCCTGCGACAGTAACTATGGCTACACCTTC
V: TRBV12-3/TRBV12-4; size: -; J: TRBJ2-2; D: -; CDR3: CASSPPGANTGELFF; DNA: TGTGCCAGCAGCCCTCCGGGGGCGAACACCGGGGAGCTGTTTTTT
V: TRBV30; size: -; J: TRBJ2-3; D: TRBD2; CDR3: CAWSLSGSADTQYF; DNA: TGTGCCTGGAGCTTAAGCGGGAGTGCAGATACGCAGTATTTT
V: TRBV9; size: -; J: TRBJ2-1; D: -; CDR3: CASSPTWGGSYNEQFF; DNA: TGTGCCAGCAGCCCCACGTGGGGTGGCTCCTACAATGAGCAGTTCTTC
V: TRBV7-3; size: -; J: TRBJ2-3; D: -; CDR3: CASSLNIADTQYF; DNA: TGTGCCAGCAGCCTAAATATAGCAGATACGCAGTATTTT
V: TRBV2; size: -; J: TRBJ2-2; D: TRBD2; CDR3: CARRREGPGELFF; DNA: TGTGCCAGGCGAAGGGAGGGTCCCGGGGAGCTGTTTTTT
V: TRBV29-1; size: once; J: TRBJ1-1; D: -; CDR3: CSVEGTEAFF; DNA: TGCAGCGTTGAGGGCACTGAAGCTTTCTTT
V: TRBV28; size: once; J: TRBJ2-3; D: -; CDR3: CASRESRVIDTQYF; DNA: TGTGCCAGCAGGGAGAGCCGGGTCATTGATACGCAGTATTTT
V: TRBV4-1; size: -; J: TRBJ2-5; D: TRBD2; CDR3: CASSQVRLAALGAQYF; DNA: TGCGCCAGCAGCCAAGTCCGCCTAGCGGCGCTCGGGGCCCAGTACTTC
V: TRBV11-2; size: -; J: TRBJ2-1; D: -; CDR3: CASSPVTAGWYNEQFF; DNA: TGTGCCAGCAGTCCCGTTACCGCGGGCTGGTACAATGAGCAGTTCTTC
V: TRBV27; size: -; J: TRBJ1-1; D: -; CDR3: CASSLYGSSNTEAFF; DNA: TGTGCCAGCAGTTTATACGGGTCCTCGAACACTGAAGCTTTCTTT
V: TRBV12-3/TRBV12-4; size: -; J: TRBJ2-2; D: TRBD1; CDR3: CASSLDRVGTGELFF; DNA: TGTGCCAGCAGTCTTGACAGGGTTGGCACCGGGGAGCTGTTTTTT
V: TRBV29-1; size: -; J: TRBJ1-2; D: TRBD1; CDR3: CSVTTGEDYGYTF; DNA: TGCAGCGTTACGACAGGGGAGGACTATGGCTACACCTTC
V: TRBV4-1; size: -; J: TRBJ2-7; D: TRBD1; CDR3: CASSQDGTGAREQYF; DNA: TGCGCCAGCAGCCAAGACGGGACAGGGGCCCGCGAGCAGTACTTC
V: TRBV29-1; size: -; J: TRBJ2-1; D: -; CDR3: CSVALSYNEQFF; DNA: TGCAGCGTTGCCCTGTCCTACAATGAGCAGTTCTTC
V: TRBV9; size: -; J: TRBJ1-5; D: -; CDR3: CASSVGGKGNQPQHF; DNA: TGTGCCAGCAGCGTAGGTGGTAAGGGCAATCAGCCCCAGCATTTT